These 23 T cell receptor beta chains were sequenced from one sample in a study of blood T cell repertoires in COVID-19. Profiled with immunoSEQ multiplex PCR; TCRdb holds only in-frame clones, not every one. Here the sample spans about 130,000 clones, about 81% being singletons. What was sequenced was peripheral blood. The receptors originated from a man in his thirties or forties with COVID-19, enrolled during active disease.

This clone has just one count. This chain connects TRBV10-3 to TRBJ1-3, with 7 bases aligning to TRBD1. This CDR3 is 15 amino acids long. V was pared by 11 bases and J by 0 bases, with 10 bases of the junction left unmatched. Per germline, CDR1 ENHRY and CDR2 SYGVKD. The CDR3 nucleotides are TGTGCCCACTCAGCAGGGGGATTCTCTGGAAACACCATATATTTT. Translation: CAHSAGGFSGNTIYF.

The rearrangement uses TRBV6-6 and TRBJ2-7; 8 bases agree with TRBD2. V lost 2 bases to trimming and J lost 5 bases; unmatched junction nucleotides: 5. The germline CDR1 and CDR2 sequences are MNHNY and SVGAGI (reference sequence). The CDR3 has 14 amino acids. The CDR3 here is CASSYEREQDEQYF. The CDR3 nucleotides read TGTGCCAGCAGTTACGAGCGGGAGCAGGACGAGCAGTACTTC.

V usage is TRBV19 and J usage is TRBJ1-4, with D tentatively TRBD1 (5 bases). Germline CDR1 is LNHDA and CDR2 is SQIVND (reference sequence). The CDR3 consists of 14 residues. V was clipped by 3 bases and J by 8 bases, with 13 bases between them. CDR3 DNA: TGTGCCAGTAGTATTGGGAGGGACTACGAAAAACTGTTTTTT. Protein sequence: CASSIGRDYEKLFF.

At least ten counts were recorded for this clone. V usage is TRBV20-1 and J usage is TRBJ1-1; the D gene is possibly TRBD1 (5 bases). Germline CDR1 DFQATT, CDR2 SNEGSKA (reference sequence). Trimming left V 5 bases short and J 6 bases short, with 10 bases between. The CDR3 length is 11 residues. CDR3 nucleotides: TGCAGTGCTGAAAACAGGTCTGAAGCTTTCTTT. This codes for CSAENRSEAFF.

This chain uses TRBV28 with TRBJ1-5, with a tentative D call TRBD1 (5 bases). This CDR3 has 16 residues. Germline CDR1 and CDR2: MDHEN and SYDVKM. Trimming shortened V by 3 bases and J by 0 bases, and 12 bases separated the two germline ends. The CDR3 protein is CASSFRQGYSNQPQHF. The CDR3 DNA follows: TGTGCCAGCAGTTTCCGTCAGGGATATAGCAATCAGCCCCAGCATTTT.

The rearrangement uses TRBV27 and TRBJ2-2, with TRBD1 matching over 7 bases. CDR3 length: 17 residues. Germline CDR1 MNHEY, CDR2 SMNVEV (reference sequence). Trimming took 2 bases from V and 2 from J; bases not matched to a gene: 8. CDR3 region: CASSLQGVNLNTGELFF. CDR3 nucleotides: TGTGCCAGCAGTTTACAGGGGGTTAACTTAAACACCGGGGAGCTGTTTTTT.

J is TRBJ2-1 and V is TRBV29-1; 9 bases are a match to TRBD1. The length of the CDR3 is 14 residues. The V gene end was trimmed by 6 bases and the J gene end by 3 bases; junction bases not matched to a gene: 6. From germline, CDR1 is SQVTM and CDR2 ANQGSEA. The CDR3 region is CSVNTGGDYNEQFF. Here the CDR3 DNA reads TGCAGCGTAAATACAGGGGGCGACTACAATGAGCAGTTCTTC.

This clone was recorded only once. The J gene is TRBJ1-3, the V gene TRBV29-1; perhaps TRBD1 as D (5 bases). The CDR3 is made up of 20 amino acids. Per the germline V gene, CDR1 is SQVTM and CDR2 is ANQGSEA. V lost 4 bases to trimming and J lost 1 base, with 29 bases between them. Here the CDR3 reads CSVADGMDILRGASGNTIYF. The CDR3 DNA follows: TGCAGCGTTGCCGACGGGATGGACATCCTACGCGGGGCTTCTGGAAACACCATATATTTT.

The V gene is TRBV29-1, the J gene TRBJ1-2; a possible D gene is TRBD1 (5 bases). The germline gives CDR1 SQVTM, CDR2 ANQGSEA. V was trimmed by 6 bases and J by 2 bases, leaving 13 bases between them. This CDR3 is 13 amino acids long. CDR3 nucleotide sequence: TGCAGCGTCCCATCGACAGAAAACTATGGCTACACCTTC. Translated: CSVPSTENYGYTF.

The CDR3 nucleotides are TGTGCCAGCAGCCCATCCAGGGGCACAGATACGCAGTATTTT. Its protein product is CASSPSRGTDTQYF. The V call is TRBV27, the J call TRBJ2-3, with TRBD1 as a possible D gene (5 bases). This CDR3 comprises 14 residues. The germline gives CDR1 MNHEY, CDR2 SMNVEV (reference sequence). The V end lost 6 bases, the J end lost 1 base, and 11 bases lay between the germline ends.

The chain combines TRBV27 with TRBJ2-6; a weak D match, TRBD1 (5 bases). Trimming took 8 bases from V and 0 from J, leaving 14 bases between them. This CDR3 is 16 amino acids long. Germline V gene lookup returns CDR1 MNHEY and CDR2 SMNVEV (reference sequence). The CDR3 DNA sequence: TGTGCCAGCTCCCGACAGTGGGGCTCTGGGGCCAACGTCCTGACTTTC. It yields the protein CASSRQWGSGANVLTF.

The V call is TRBV19, the J call TRBJ1-5; 8 nucleotides align to TRBD1. The CDR3 runs 17 residues. Germline CDR1 reads LNHDA; CDR2 reads SQIVND (reference sequence). J gave up 0 bases and V 5 bases, and 9 bases lay outside the gene matches. CDR3 in amino acids: CASSPDREFNSNQPQHF. CDR3 DNA: TGTGCCAGTAGTCCGGACAGGGAATTTAATAGCAATCAGCCCCAGCATTTT.

The V call is TRBV7-3, the J call TRBJ2-1; D might be TRBD2 (5 bases). V was pared by 6 bases and J by 0 bases, with 12 bases between. The CDR3 sequence is 15 residues long. Germline V gene data show CDR1 as SGHTA and CDR2 as FQGTGA. CDR3 in amino acids: CASRPSGSSYNEQFF. CDR3 DNA: TGTGCCAGCAGGCCCTCGGGAAGCTCCTACAATGAGCAGTTCTTC.

This clone was seen a handful of times. The V and J genes are TRBV6-1 and TRBJ1-2, with D perhaps TRBD1 (6 bases). V was shortened by 3 bases and J by 4 bases, with 12 bases between the two germline ends. The CDR3 consists of 14 residues. From germline, CDR1 is MNHNS and CDR2 SASEGT. CDR3 sequence (DNA): TGTGCCAGCAGTGAGAGACAGGTAGTCTATGGCTACACCTTC. Translation: CASSERQVVYGYTF.

This clone was detected only once. The V gene is TRBV10-3, the J gene TRBJ2-1; D not resolved. CDR1 and CDR2 (germline): ENHRY, SYGVKD. The V end was cut by 0 bases, the J end by 10 bases, with 10 bases between. The length of the CDR3 is 13 residues. CDR3 sequence: CAISESVALEQFF. The CDR3, as DNA: TGTGCCATCAGTGAGTCGGTAGCCTTAGAGCAGTTCTTC.

The J gene is TRBJ2-7, the V gene TRBV28; TRBD1 agrees at 8 bases. CDR1 is MDHEN and CDR2 is SYDVKM in the germline V gene. With V trimmed by 6 bases and J by 13 bases, 11 bases remained unmatched. This CDR3 spans 12 amino acids. The CDR3, as DNA: TGTGCCAGCAGCTTTCCAGGGGGCAGGGTTTACTTC. Its protein product is CASSFPGGRVYF.

This clone showed up just once. The gene calls are TRBV3-1 (or the pseudogene TRBV3-2) and TRBJ1-1; D gene ambiguous. Germline CDR1 and CDR2: LGHDT and YNNKEL (reference sequence). V lost 1 base to trimming and J lost 8 bases, with 8 bases between them. The CDR3 is 12 amino acids. CDR3 in DNA: TGTGCCAGCAGCCAAGGTCCGGAGGAAGCTTTCTTT. This gives the protein CASSQGPEEAFF.

CDR3 residues: CASSITGAQETQYF. The CDR3 DNA follows: TGTGCCAGTAGTATAACAGGGGCCCAAGAGACCCAGTACTTC. V is TRBV19 and J is TRBJ2-5, with TRBD1 matching over 7 bases. This CDR3 contains 14 residues. J gave up 1 base and V 2 bases, and 1 base lay outside the gene matches. Germline values: CDR1 LNHDA, CDR2 SQIVND (reference sequence).

This clone was picked up many times. V is TRBV6-5 and J is TRBJ1-1; D is undetermined. CDR3 length equals 15 residues. Trimming left V 2 bases short and J 5 bases short, with 15 bases between. Germline CDR1 MNHEY, CDR2 SVGAGI. The CDR3 sequence is CASSYVSGGRTEAFF. CDR3 nucleotides: TGTGCCAGCAGTTACGTTTCGGGAGGAAGGACTGAAGCTTTCTTT.

J is TRBJ1-5 and V is TRBV4-1; 7 positions agree with TRBD1. Germline loops: CDR1 MGHRA, CDR2 YSYEKL. There are 16 residues in the CDR3. V was clipped by 3 bases and J by 0 bases; unmatched bases: 5. The chain's CDR3 is CASSHRTGFSNQPQHF. CDR3 sequence (DNA): TGCGCCAGCAGCCACCGGACAGGCTTTAGCAATCAGCCCCAGCATTTT.

The chain joins TRBV11-3 to TRBJ2-4; 7 positions match TRBD1. The germline V gene has CDR1 SGHNT and CDR2 YENEEA. This CDR3 has 13 residues. Germline trimming cut 5 bases from V and 5 bases from J; bases unmatched to any gene: 3. The CDR3 loop is CASSAGQENIQYF. The CDR3 DNA reads as TGTGCCAGCAGCGCTGGACAGGAAAACATTCAGTACTTC.

This chain joins TRBV30 and TRBJ1-6, with a possible D match to TRBD1 (5 bases). The germline V and J ends were trimmed by 2 bases and 0 bases, with 14 bases remaining between them. The CDR3 spans 17 residues. Germline lookup yields CDR1 GTSNPN and CDR2 SVGIG (reference sequence). The CDR3 DNA sequence: TGTGCCTGGAGTCCTCCGTACAGGAGCTCCTATAATTCACCCCTCCACTTT. It encodes CAWSPPYRSSYNSPLHF.

This clone was counted between two and nine times. CDR3 residues: CASSITGVAYEQYF. The CDR3 DNA follows: TGTGCCAGTAGTATAACAGGGGTTGCCTACGAGCAGTACTTC. This chain uses TRBV19 with TRBJ2-7; TRBD1 matches 7 bases. J gave up 2 bases and V 2 bases, and 3 bases lay outside the gene matches. Germline V CDR1 and CDR2: LNHDA, SQIVND (reference sequence). This CDR3 has 14 residues.